This T cell receptor (beta chain) was identified during a study of blood T cell repertoires in COVID-19. Looking at the study overall: Samples of COVID-19 (acute and convalescent) were obtained from the United States, Italy and Spain.

This CDR3 spans 12 amino acids. The V and J ends lost 5 bases and 8 bases respectively, with 10 bases between them. The germline gives CDR1 LGHNA, CDR2 YSLEER. The repertoire was sequenced with immunoSEQ multiplex PCR; TCRdb's copy has only in-frame clones and lacks some. The sample consists of about 50,000 clones, about 85% of them appearing once. What was sequenced was peripheral blood. This clonotype was sampled from an older man with active COVID-19. The V and J genes are TRBV4-3 and TRBJ2-1, with D perhaps TRBD2 (7 bases). The CDR3 is CASSGGAYEQFF. CDR3 sequence (DNA): TGCGCCAGCAGCGGGGGGGCCTATGAGCAGTTCTTC.